This TCR beta chain was captured in a study of shared clonotypes between healthy human individuals. In the study overall: Each donor had three CD4 naive, three CD4 memory, two CD8 naive and one CD8 memory plate.

Turning to this clone: Its cognate antigen is unknown.

Profiled with immunoSEQ multiplex PCR; TCRdb holds only in-frame clones, not every one. The table includes 2 million to 2.5 million clones, around 92% detected once. Study-wide results and caveats: A few donors held roughly 5% of naive CD4 clonotypes in common.

V lost 11 bases to trimming and J lost 0 bases, with 11 bases between them. CDR3 size: 13 residues. The germline V gene encodes CDR1 SGHAT and CDR2 FQNNGV. The sample was naive CD4+ T cells from PBMCs. Specified subset: CD45RA+ positively selected. This chain links TRBV11-2 with TRBJ2-1; D is unclear. The receptor was derived from a young man in good health. Some clones in this sample may be carry-over from other donors' samples. In DNA form, the CDR3 reads TGTGCCCGCCCGGGCGTCTCCTACAATGAGCAGTTCTTC. Amino acid sequence: CARPGVSYNEQFF.